A selection of T cell receptor beta chains follows, all from one sample in a study of blood T cell repertoires in COVID-19. The method was immunoSEQ multiplex PCR; TCRdb's version includes in-frame clones alone and lacks a portion of them. The sample carries tens of thousands of clones, approximately 85% recorded once. Sample: peripheral blood. These receptors all come from a woman in her sixties with active COVID-19. Both conserved end residues are part of each CDR3. The D gene is left open where the match is weak. Clone size is given for some rows only: seen once, a few or many times, or a class if the clone is expanded.

clone_size j_call cdr3_length d_call v_call cdr3_aa cdr3_nt
- TRBJ1-6 13 - TRBV14 CASSLLSGSPLHF TGTGCCAGCAGCCTCTTATCGGGTTCACCCCTCCACTTT
- TRBJ2-3 14 - TRBV7-9 CASSLGRQGDTQYF TGTGCCAGCAGCTTAGGTAGACAAGGAGATACGCAGTATTTT
- TRBJ2-7 14 - TRBV2 CASHPTGLRDEQYF TGTGCCAGCCACCCGACAGGTTTGAGGGACGAGCAGTACTTC
once TRBJ2-1 13 - TRBV11-2 CASSPQGWNEQFF TGTGCCAGCAGCCCTCAGGGTTGGAATGAGCAGTTCTTC
- TRBJ2-7 14 TRBD2 TRBV2 CASNLAGGFYEQYF TGTGCCAGCAACCTAGCGGGGGGGTTCTACGAGCAGTACTTC
- TRBJ2-1 12 - TRBV5-1 CASREGYNEQFF TGCGCCAGCAGGGAGGGCTACAATGAGCAGTTCTTC
- TRBJ1-2 14 - TRBV29-1 CSVEEWGGSYGYTF TGCAGCGTTGAAGAGTGGGGGGGATCCTATGGCTACACCTTC
- TRBJ2-5 15 TRBD1 TRBV7-8 CASSTRTGTLETQYF TGTGCCAGCAGCACACGGACAGGGACTCTTGAGACCCAGTACTTC
- TRBJ1-5 16 - TRBV21-1 CASSPCWALGRQPQHF TGTGCCAGCAGCCCCTGCTGGGCCTTGGGTCGGCAGCCCCAGCATTTT
- TRBJ2-6 15 - TRBV6-4 CASSDSSSGANVLTF TGTGCCAGCAGTGACTCGAGCTCTGGGGCCAACGTCCTGACTTTC
once TRBJ2-2 17 TRBD2 TRBV4-2 CASSQMLAGVNTGELFF TGTGCCAGCAGCCAGATGCTAGCGGGAGTAAACACCGGGGAGCTGTTTTTT
- TRBJ1-2 12 - TRBV7-9 CASRPRDYGYTF TGTGCCAGCAGACCCAGGGACTATGGCTACACCTTC
- TRBJ2-1 16 TRBD2 TRBV3-1/TRBV3-2 CASSPAAGVRYNEQFF TGTGCCAGCAGCCCCGCAGCGGGAGTGAGGTACAATGAGCAGTTCTTC
- TRBJ1-2 16 - TRBV5-1 CASSLVSGQKPYGYTF TGCGCCAGCAGCTTGGTTTCTGGACAAAAGCCCTATGGCTACACCTTC
- TRBJ2-1 13 TRBD2 TRBV7-3 CASSTSGGGEQFF TGTGCCAGCAGCACTAGCGGGGGAGGTGAGCAGTTCTTC
- TRBJ2-1 14 TRBD2 TRBV5-1 CASSPSSGYNEQFF TGCGCCAGCAGCCCCTCTAGCGGCTACAATGAGCAGTTCTTC
- TRBJ1-5 15 - TRBV19 CASSMGGYSNQPQHF TGTGCCAGTAGTATGGGGGGGTATAGCAATCAGCCCCAGCATTTT
- TRBJ2-7 16 TRBD2 TRBV28 CASSLPGLAGGREQYF TGTGCCAGCAGTCTCCCGGGACTAGCGGGGGGGCGCGAGCAGTACTTC
- TRBJ1-2 12 - TRBV19 CASTDRRAGYTF TGTGCCAGTACTGACAGGAGAGCTGGCTACACCTTC
once TRBJ1-2 14 TRBD1 TRBV19 CASSGTGENYGYTF TGTGCCAGTAGTGGGACAGGGGAGAACTATGGCTACACCTTC
- TRBJ1-1 17 - TRBV5-5 CASSFFLVGQTDTEAFF TGTGCCAGCAGCTTCTTTTTGGTTGGACAGACGGACACTGAAGCTTTCTTT
- TRBJ2-2 15 TRBD2 TRBV9 CASSRGGGKTGELFF TGTGCCAGCTCACGGGGCGGGGGAAAAACCGGGGAGCTGTTTTTT
- TRBJ2-1 15 TRBD2 TRBV7-9 CASSSSGGANNEQFF TGTGCCAGCAGCTCCAGCGGGGGGGCGAACAATGAGCAGTTCTTC
- TRBJ2-1 14 - TRBV5-1 CASSFELWGDEQFF TGCGCCAGCAGCTTTGAACTCTGGGGCGATGAGCAGTTCTTC
few TRBJ2-7 15 TRBD2 TRBV27 CASSSASGSSYEQYF TGTGCCAGCAGTTCCGCTAGCGGGAGCTCCTACGAGCAGTACTTC
- TRBJ2-7 13 - TRBV5-1 CASSLGSSYEQYF TGCGCCAGCAGCTTGGGGAGCTCCTACGAGCAGTACTTC
- TRBJ2-7 17 TRBD1 TRBV7-9 CASSLWTGGVSSYEQYF TGTGCCAGCAGCTTATGGACAGGGGGCGTCTCCTCCTACGAGCAGTACTTC
- TRBJ1-2 12 - TRBV12-3/TRBV12-4 CASSGGTGGYTF TGTGCCAGCAGCGGGGGAACGGGCGGCTACACCTTC
- TRBJ1-1 16 - TRBV5-1 CASSPAASGFNTEAFF TGCGCCAGCAGCCCAGCGGCAAGTGGTTTTAACACTGAAGCTTTCTTT
- TRBJ2-1 14 - TRBV28 CASSLPDNYNEQFF TGTGCCAGCAGCCTCCCTGACAATTACAATGAGCAGTTCTTC
- TRBJ2-5 12 TRBD2 TRBV6-5 CASTLAEETQYF TGTGCCAGCACACTAGCGGAAGAGACCCAGTACTTC
- TRBJ1-6 14 - TRBV14 CASSQDYGSSPLHF TGTGCCAGCAGCCAAGATTATGGGAGTTCACCCCTCCACTTT
once TRBJ2-3 17 TRBD2 TRBV9 CASSVDVAGAFGETQYF TGTGCCAGCAGCGTAGATGTAGCGGGGGCATTTGGGGAGACGCAGTATTTT
once TRBJ2-3 12 - TRBV5-1 CASSLSSDTQYF TGCGCCAGCAGCTTGAGCTCAGATACGCAGTATTTT
- TRBJ2-3 17 - TRBV27 CASSLYALAASTDTQYF TGTGCCAGCAGTTTATACGCCCTAGCAGCTAGCACAGATACGCAGTATTTT